This T cell receptor beta chain originates from a study of Ad26.COV2.S vaccination and SARS-CoV-2 variants. Study context: Ad26.COV2.S, an intramuscular injection, was given once or twice 56 days apart. Study-level results: Vaccine recipients surpassed placebo recipients in spike-specific TCR breadth.

Using immunoSEQ multiplex PCR, the repertoire was profiled, and TCRdb retains in-frame clones only, with some absent. The sample records more than 300,000 clones, around 85% being singletons. On this clone: Its antigen remains unknown.

Treatment denoted: around 19 received Ad26.COV2.S at low or high dose, single or two shots; 5 received placebo; per-sample allocation not given. It was on day 63 after the first vaccine or placebo injection that samples were taken. Participants' vaccine, an Ad26 vector, delivered Wuhan-strain SARS-CoV-2 spike. The CDR3 runs to 11 residues. The germline gives CDR1 MNHEY, CDR2 SMNVEV (reference sequence). V lost 4 bases, J lost 8 bases, and 9 bases lay in between. This material consisted of peripheral blood, taken in a trial of Ad26.COV2.S vaccine versus placebo. The genes are TRBV27 and TRBJ2-7, with D possibly TRBD1 on 6 matching bases. This TCR was recovered from a person between 18 and 65 years old who received the Ad26.COV2.S COVID-19 vaccine or a placebo. The CDR3 region has the DNA TGTGCCAGCAGTTCCACAGGGAAGCAGTACTTC. It is translated as CASSSTGKQYF.